This T cell receptor beta chain was captured in a study of T cells in Graves' hyperthyroidism and ophthalmopathy. Notes on the study in general: Progression to ophthalmopathy was predicted a median of approximately 6.4 months early.

On this clonotype: Its antigen is not known.

Patients were excluded for uncontrolled infection, other autoimmune disease, pregnancy or lactation. Diagnoses rested on clinical symptoms, serum thyroxine and TRAb, thyroid ultrasound and orbital computed tomography. The V and J ends lost 4 bases and 5 bases respectively, with 9 bases between them. CDR3 length equals 13 residues. Looked up from germline, CDR1 is SGDLS and CDR2 is YYNGEE. The CDR3 regions of TCR beta were amplified from RNA transcripts. An initial round of RT-PCR targeting the TCR CDR3 relied on the HTBI primer set. Via MiXCR, TCRdb re-called the multiplex PCR reads, giving one row per CDR3 protein. The table includes roughly 840,000 distinct CDR3 sequences, roughly 40% detected once.

V gene TRBV9 combines with J gene TRBJ2-2, with a possible D match to TRBD1 (6 bases). This clonotype was obtained from a young man with Graves' hyperthyroidism. The sample was blood. CDR3 protein: CASSRDTTGELFF. As DNA, the CDR3 is TGTGCCAGCAGCCGGGACACTACCGGGGAGCTGTTTTTT.